Below, 27 T cell receptor beta chains from the same sample are listed, as sequenced in a study of monozygotic twins with inflammatory bowel disease. From the 5' RACE reads, TCRdb lists one entry per CDR3 protein and no DNA. In total, the table holds around 410,000 distinct CDR3 sequences. The sample taken for sequencing was blood. The receptors here all came from a human donor with ulcerative colitis or Crohn's disease, or a healthy co-twin of an affected twin (not recorded which).

The chain recombines TRBV2 with TRBJ2-3. Germline values: CDR1 SNHLY, CDR2 FYNNEI. There are 13 residues in the CDR3. The CDR3 protein is CASSELGTDTQYF.

V is TRBV7-2 and J is TRBJ1-2. Germline V gene data show CDR1 as SGHTA and CDR2 as FQGNSA. This CDR3 has 17 amino acids. The CDR3 region is CASSLRRITSSNYGYTF.

The CDR3 is CASSQGLQAGETQYF. This chain joins TRBV28 and TRBJ2-5; TCRdb gives TRBD1 as the D gene, but with no DNA this cannot be confirmed. This CDR3 has 15 amino acids. From germline, CDR1 is MDHEN and CDR2 SYDVKM.

The V call is TRBV19, the J call TRBJ2-3. Germline assignment: CDR1 LNHDA and CDR2 SQIVND (reference sequence). This CDR3 spans 16 amino acids. The chain's CDR3 is CASSKSSGTSTDTQYF.

The rearrangement joins TRBV15 to TRBJ2-7. The CDR3 spans 13 residues. Germline V CDR1 and CDR2: LNHNV, YYDKDF (reference sequence). CDR3 region: CATSRDIDYEQYF.

The chain couples TRBV6-2 or TRBV6-3 to TRBJ2-7; TCRdb lists TRBD1, though no DNA is available to test this call. CDR1 is MNHEY and CDR2 is SVGEGT in the germline V gene. The CDR3 is 14 residues long. Here the CDR3 reads CASRRLGGTYEQYF.

This sequence joins TRBV15 and TRBJ2-5; the D call from TCRdb, TRBD2, cannot be confirmed without DNA. CDR3 length equals 15 residues. Germline V gene sequence: CDR1 LNHNV, CDR2 YYDKDF (reference sequence). The chain's CDR3 is CATSREGLGQETQYF.

This chain uses TRBV20-1 with TRBJ2-3; TCRdb's assignment of TRBD2 cannot be checked, as there is no DNA. This CDR3 is built from 15 residues. The V gene's germline CDR1 is DFQATT and CDR2 SNEGSKA (reference sequence). CDR3 sequence reads: CSSQSTGGNTDTQYF.

The V and J genes are TRBV7-2 and TRBJ2-7; without DNA, the TCRdb call of TRBD2 cannot be checked. This CDR3 region has 15 residues. Germline-derived CDR1 and CDR2 are SGHTA and FQGNSA. The CDR3 sequence: CASSLAELAYYEQYF.

J is TRBJ2-7 and V is TRBV5-1; as DNA is missing, the TRBD1 call by TCRdb cannot be tested. CDR1 and CDR2 from the germline V gene are SGHRS and YFSETQ. The CDR3 is made up of 15 amino acids. The CDR3 sequence is CASSLRQDLGGEQYF. Supplemented by reference TRBV5-1 and TRBJ2-7, the full variable domain reads KAGVTQTPRYLIKTRGQQVTLSCSPISGHRSVSWYQQTPGQGLQFLFEYFSETQRNKGNFPGRFSGRQFSNSRSEMNVSTLELGDSALYLCASSLRQDLGGEQYFGPGTRLTVT.

The CDR3 loop reads CASSLLSSYGYTF. The rearrangement links TRBV12-3 or TRBV12-4 to TRBJ1-2. This CDR3 contains 13 residues.

V usage is TRBV5-1 and J usage is TRBJ2-6; absent DNA, TCRdb's TRBD1 call cannot be checked. Germline-derived CDR1 and CDR2 are SGHRS and YFSETQ. CDR3 length: 16 residues. CDR3 amino acids: CASSLTGSSGAYVLTF.

The genes are TRBV20-1 and TRBJ2-1; TCRdb picks TRBD2, but there is no DNA to check that call. Germline CDR1 and CDR2: DFQATT and SNEGSKA (reference sequence). The CDR3 extends over 22 amino acids. The CDR3 loop is CSARDPGLAGVSYGGNYNEQFF.

The chain uses TRBV28 and TRBJ2-1; the D gene TCRdb calls, TRBD2, cannot be checked with no DNA. The germline CDR1 and CDR2 sequences are MDHEN and SYDVKM. CDR3 length: 15 residues. The CDR3 sequence: CASSLQREGLVEQFF. Full variable domain (rest looked up from reference TRBV28 and TRBJ2-1): DVKVTQSSRYLVKRTGEKVFLECVQDMDHENMFWYRQDPGLGLRLIYFSYDVKMKEKGDIPEGYSVSREKKERFSLILESASTNQTSMYLCASSLQREGLVEQFFGPGTRLTVL.

The genes are TRBV4-3 and TRBJ2-1; TCRdb indicates TRBD2, and absent DNA this call remains unverified. The length of the CDR3 is 17 residues. Germline V gene data show CDR1 as LGHNA and CDR2 as YSLEER. CDR3 sequence: CASSQGPAGRSPNEQFF.

The chain links TRBV27 to TRBJ2-1; TCRdb returns TRBD1, unconfirmable since there is no DNA. CDR1 is MNHEY, CDR2 SMNVEV, per germline (reference sequence). The CDR3 has 15 amino acids. CDR3 sequence: CASSSGTGFYNEQFF.

The genes are TRBV19 and TRBJ1-1; TCRdb returns TRBD1, unconfirmable since there is no DNA. There are 17 residues in the CDR3. The germline CDR1 and CDR2 sequences are LNHDA and SQIVND (reference sequence). CDR3 protein: CASTHPGRGTGNTEAFF.

The chain uses TRBV11-2 and TRBJ2-1; TCRdb indicates TRBD1, and absent DNA this call remains unverified. The CDR3 has 16 residues. CDR1 and CDR2 (germline): SGHAT, FQNNGV. The CDR3 spells CASSLERDSSYNEQFF.

The gene calls are TRBV5-5 and TRBJ2-7; absent DNA, TCRdb's TRBD1 call cannot be checked. The CDR3 runs 12 residues. Germline CDR1 SGHKS, CDR2 YYEKEE (reference sequence). The CDR3: CASRRGNHEQYF.

V is TRBV9 and J is TRBJ1-4; TCRdb gives TRBD1 as the D gene, but with no DNA this cannot be confirmed. Germline V gives CDR1 SGDLS, CDR2 YYNGEE. CDR3 length: 15 residues. CDR3 protein: CASSVNGIFNEKLFF.

The V and J genes are TRBV3-1 and TRBJ1-2; TCRdb picks TRBD1, but there is no DNA to check that call. The CDR3 runs to 16 residues. Germline loops: CDR1 LGHDT, CDR2 YNNKEL (reference sequence). The CDR3 region is CASIRLGTGSNYGYTF. Looking up the rest from reference TRBV3-1 and TRBJ1-2 gives the full variable domain: DTAVSQTPKYLVTQMGNDKSIKCEQNLGHDTMYWYKQDSKKFLKIMFSYNNKELIINETVPNRFSPKSPDKAHLNLHINSLELGDSAVYFCASIRLGTGSNYGYTFGSGTRLTVV.

The chain is built from TRBV9 and TRBJ2-5; checking the TCRdb D call of TRBD1 is not possible without DNA. The germline V gene encodes CDR1 SGDLS and CDR2 YYNGEE. The CDR3 contains 16 residues. The chain's CDR3 is CASSPPREMGEKTQYF.

The rearrangement uses TRBV5-1 and TRBJ1-3. There are 15 residues in the CDR3. The germline V gene encodes CDR1 SGHRS and CDR2 YFSETQ. This chain's CDR3 is CASSLTAHSGNTIYF.

The chain is built from TRBV12-3 or TRBV12-4 and TRBJ1-1; the TCRdb call, TRBD1, lacks DNA for checking. This CDR3 is built from 15 residues. CDR3 in amino acids: CASSLLGGRNTEAFF.

The chain has TRBV20-1 and TRBJ2-3; TCRdb calls TRBD1, which cannot be checked without DNA. The CDR3 is 16 amino acids. CDR1 DFQATT and CDR2 SNEGSKA come from the germline V gene (reference sequence). The CDR3: CSASSPGTGDRDTQYF.

The V and J genes are TRBV10-2 and TRBJ2-1. In germline, CDR1 is WSHSY, CDR2 SAAADI. The CDR3 runs 15 residues. CDR3 protein: CASSEDGSSYNEQFF.

The chain is built from TRBV12-3 or TRBV12-4 and TRBJ2-1; TCRdb calls TRBD2, which cannot be checked without DNA. CDR3 length equals 16 residues. This CDR3 is CASSLAPGLQIREQFF.